Detailed here is one T cell receptor beta chain. These data originate in a study of cytomegalovirus exposure and HLA in healthy donors. A multiplex PCR was run with 60 Vbeta primers and 13 Jbeta primers. Clones were read by immunoSEQ multiplex PCR, and TCRdb kept only the in-frame ones, dropping some. Of under 200,000 clones in the sample, more than 75% are singletons; the top ten hold approximately 0.39%. CDR3 length: 15 residues. V was pared by 6 bases and J by 4 bases, with 18 bases between. CDR1 is MDHEN and CDR2 is SYDVKM in the germline V gene. The sequence was obtained from a male donor in good health and CMV-seropositive. Sequenced: PBMCs. This chain connects TRBV28 to TRBJ1-1; a possible D gene is TRBD1 (6 bases). This chain's CDR3 is CASRTPGEGGTEAFF. DNA for the CDR3: TGTGCCAGCAGGACTCCAGGGGAAGGGGGCACTGAAGCTTTCTTT.